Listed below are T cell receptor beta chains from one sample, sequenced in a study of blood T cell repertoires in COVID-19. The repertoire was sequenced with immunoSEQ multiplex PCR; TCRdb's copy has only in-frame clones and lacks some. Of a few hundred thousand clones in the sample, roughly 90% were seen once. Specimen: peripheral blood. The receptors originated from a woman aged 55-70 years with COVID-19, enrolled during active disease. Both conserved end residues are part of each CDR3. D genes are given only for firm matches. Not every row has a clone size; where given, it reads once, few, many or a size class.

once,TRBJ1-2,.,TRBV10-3,TGTGCCACGACCCGGGACAATAACTATGGCTACACCTTC,CATTRDNNYGYTF
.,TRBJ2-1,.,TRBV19,TGTGCCAGTAGTAGAACAAGGGGCGGTGAGCAGTTCTTC,CASSRTRGGEQFF
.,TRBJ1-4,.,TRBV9,TGTGCCAGCAGCCCCGGGGCGGGGGGAAGGGCAACTAATGAAAAACTGTTTTTT,CASSPGAGGRATNEKLFF
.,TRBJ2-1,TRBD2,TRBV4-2,TGTGCCAGCAGCCAACCAGACGGTAGCGGGGGGGGCTCGAATGAGCAGTTCTTC,CASSQPDGSGGGSNEQFF
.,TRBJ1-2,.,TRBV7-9,TGTGCCCCCTCCCGTCAGGGGCCGACCGATGGCTACACCTTC,CAPSRQGPTDGYTF
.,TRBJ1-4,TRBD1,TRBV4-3,TGCGCCAGCAGCCAGGGCACGGACAGGGCAAAACTGTTTTTT,CASSQGTDRAKLFF
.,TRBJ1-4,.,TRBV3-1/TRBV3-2,TGTGCCAGCAGCCAAGATTATTTTTATGTAGGGAGGCAAAAACTGTTTTTT,CASSQDYFYVGRQKLFF
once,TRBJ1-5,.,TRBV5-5,TGTGCCAGCAGTCGAAGTGGGACTGATAATCAGCCCCAGCATTTT,CASSRSGTDNQPQHF
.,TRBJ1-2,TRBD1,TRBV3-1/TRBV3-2,TGTGCCAGCAGCCAAAGACAGGGGATAAGAGGCTACACCTTC,CASSQRQGIRGYTF
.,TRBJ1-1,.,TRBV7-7,TGTGCCAGCAGCCCTGGTGTTTTGGGGAGTACTGAAGCTTTCTTT,CASSPGVLGSTEAFF
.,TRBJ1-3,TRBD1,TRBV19,TGTGCCAGTAGTCCAATACTCCGGGACAGGGTCCGCTCTGGAAACACCATATATTTT,CASSPILRDRVRSGNTIYF
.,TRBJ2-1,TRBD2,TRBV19,TGTGCCAGTAGTATACTCGGGACTAGCGGGGGGGCAGGTGAGCAGTTCTTC,CASSILGTSGGAGEQFF
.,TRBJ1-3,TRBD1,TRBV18,TGTGCCAGCTCAACAAAAACAGGGGTCTCTGGAAACACCATATATTTT,CASSTKTGVSGNTIYF
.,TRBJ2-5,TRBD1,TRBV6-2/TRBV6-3,TGTGCCAGCAGTTACGGACAGGGTTCGGGGGAGACCCAGTACTTC,CASSYGQGSGETQYF
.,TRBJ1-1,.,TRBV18,TGTGCCAGCTCACAAACCCGGACTGCCAACACTGAAGCTTTCTTT,CASSQTRTANTEAFF
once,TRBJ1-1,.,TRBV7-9,TGTGCCAGCAGCTTAGGAGGGACAACAAACACTGAAGCTTTCTTT,CASSLGGTTNTEAFF
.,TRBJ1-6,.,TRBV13,TGTGCCAGCAGGACGACCGGGTCCCGAAAGAGCTCCTATAATTCACCCCTCCACTTT,CASRTTGSRKSSYNSPLHF
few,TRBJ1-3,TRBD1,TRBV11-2,TGTGCCAGCAGCTTAGGACAGGGGGCTGGAAACACCATATATTTT,CASSLGQGAGNTIYF
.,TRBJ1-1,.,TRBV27,TGTGCCAGTTCACCCACAGGGATGAACACTGAAGCTTTCTTT,CASSPTGMNTEAFF
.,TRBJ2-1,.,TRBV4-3,TGCGCCAGCAGCCAAGACCGGGGAACCTACAATGAGCAGTTCTTC,CASSQDRGTYNEQFF
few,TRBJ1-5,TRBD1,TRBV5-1,TGCGCCAGCAGCACAGGGGACATTAATCAGCCCCAGCATTTT,CASSTGDINQPQHF
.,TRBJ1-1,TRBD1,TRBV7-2,TGTGCCAGCAGCCCGCAGACAGGGATGAACACTGAAGCTTTCTTT,CASSPQTGMNTEAFF
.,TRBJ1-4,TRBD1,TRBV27,TGTGCCAGCCGATTCGAGGGGGCTGGCGAAAAACTGTTTTTT,CASRFEGAGEKLFF